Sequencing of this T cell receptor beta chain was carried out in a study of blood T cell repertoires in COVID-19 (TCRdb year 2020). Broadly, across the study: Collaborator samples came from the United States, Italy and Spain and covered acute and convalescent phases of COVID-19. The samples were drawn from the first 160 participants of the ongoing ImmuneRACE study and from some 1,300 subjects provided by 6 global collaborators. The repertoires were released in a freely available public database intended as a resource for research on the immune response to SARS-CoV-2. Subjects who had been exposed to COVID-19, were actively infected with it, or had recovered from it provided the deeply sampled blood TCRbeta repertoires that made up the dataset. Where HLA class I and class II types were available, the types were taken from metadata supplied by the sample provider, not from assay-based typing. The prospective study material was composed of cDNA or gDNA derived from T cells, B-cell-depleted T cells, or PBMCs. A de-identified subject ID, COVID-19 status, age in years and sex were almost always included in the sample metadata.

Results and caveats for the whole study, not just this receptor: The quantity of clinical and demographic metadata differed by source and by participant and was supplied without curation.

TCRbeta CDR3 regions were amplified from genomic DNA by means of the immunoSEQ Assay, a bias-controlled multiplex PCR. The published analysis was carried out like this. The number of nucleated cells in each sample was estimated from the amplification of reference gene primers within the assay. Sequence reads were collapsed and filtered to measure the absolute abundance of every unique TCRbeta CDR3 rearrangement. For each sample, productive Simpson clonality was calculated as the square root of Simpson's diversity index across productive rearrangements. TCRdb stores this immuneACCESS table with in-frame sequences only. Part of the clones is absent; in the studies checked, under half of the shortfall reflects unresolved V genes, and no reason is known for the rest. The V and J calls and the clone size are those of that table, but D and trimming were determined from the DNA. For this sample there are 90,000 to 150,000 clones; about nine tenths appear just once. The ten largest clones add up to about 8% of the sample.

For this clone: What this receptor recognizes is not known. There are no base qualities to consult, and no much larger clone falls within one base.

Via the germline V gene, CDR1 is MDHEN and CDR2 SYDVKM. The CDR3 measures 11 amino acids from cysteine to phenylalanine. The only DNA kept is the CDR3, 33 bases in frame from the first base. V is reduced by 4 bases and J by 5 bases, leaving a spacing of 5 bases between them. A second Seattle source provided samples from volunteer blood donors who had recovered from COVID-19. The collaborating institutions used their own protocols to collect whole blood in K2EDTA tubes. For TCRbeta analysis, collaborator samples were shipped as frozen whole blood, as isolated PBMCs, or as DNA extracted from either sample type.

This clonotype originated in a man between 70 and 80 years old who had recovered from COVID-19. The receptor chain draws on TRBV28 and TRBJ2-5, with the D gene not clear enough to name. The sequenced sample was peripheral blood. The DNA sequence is TGTGCCAGCAGTTACGGGGAGACCCAGTACTTC. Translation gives CASSYGETQYF.